What follows are 8 T cell receptor beta chains derived from one specimen sequenced in a study of spatial heterogeneity in lung cancer (dated by TCRdb to the late 2010s). The library was built by means of 5' RACE. Sequencing relied on a NextSeq 500. The public reads were reanalyzed by TCRdb: fastp trimming at Q25, MiXCR alignment, in-frame beta chains only. When rows share a CDR3 protein, they turn into one entry using the most common DNA and genes. This sample has 9,000 to 10,000 distinct CDR3 sequences in its table, and around 6% of those were observed once. Of the sample, 6% to 8.5% is held by the ten largest clones. Interpreted using the paper, the time point label stands for: sample taken at primary tumor resection. Their antigen targets remain unknown. Summary of the overall study and its limitations: The tumor nonsynonymous mutation count correlated with the number of expanded alpha and beta TCRs within the tumor.

The source material was lung tumor tissue, sampled at surgery. The receptors here all came from a female donor with early-stage non-small cell lung cancer.

This clonotype was observed many times. The CDR3 loop is CASSLDGRVVTEAFF. Written as DNA, the CDR3 is TGTGCCAGCAGCTTGGACGGTAGGGTCGTCACTGAAGCTTTCTTT. The chain is built from TRBV5-6 and TRBJ1-1; D unresolved. There are 15 residues in the CDR3. Germline V gene lookup returns CDR1 SGHDT and CDR2 YYEEEE. V was shortened by 0 bases and J by 4 bases, with 13 bases between the two germline ends.

This clonotype was counted only a few times. The V and J genes are TRBV5-4 and TRBJ2-4, with unresolved D. V was clipped by 0 bases and J by 7 bases, with 8 bases between them. The CDR3 loop spans 13 amino acids. Germline V gives CDR1 SGHNT, CDR2 YYREEE (reference sequence). The CDR3 loop reads CASSLAGSNIQYF. The CDR3 DNA sequence: TGTGCCAGCAGCTTGGCCGGTTCTAACATTCAGTACTTC.

This clonotype was seen many times. The V and J genes are TRBV7-2 and TRBJ1-2; D not resolved. The CDR3 has 13 residues. In germline, CDR1 is SGHTA, CDR2 FQGNSA. With 5 bases removed from V and 7 bases from J, the gap between germline ends came to 14 bases. In DNA, the CDR3 is TGTGCCAGCAGCCTGGCGGGGAGCGGTGGCTACACCTTC. It yields the protein CASSLAGSGGYTF.

Many counts were recorded for this clonotype. V usage is TRBV7-8 and J usage is TRBJ2-5; TRBD1 is a possible D gene (5 bases). The germline gives CDR1 SGHVS, CDR2 FQNEAQ. Trimming cost V 1 base and J 2 bases, with 11 bases left between them. CDR3 length equals 15 residues. CDR3 sequence: CASSLVVGRQETQYF. The CDR3 DNA follows: TGTGCCAGCAGCTTAGTCGTGGGGCGGCAAGAGACCCAGTACTTC.

Within the sample, this clonotype is medium-sized. The V gene is TRBV5-1, the J gene TRBJ2-1; 13 nucleotides align to TRBD2. V lost 6 bases to trimming and J lost 8 bases; unmatched junction nucleotides: 8. Germline-derived CDR1 and CDR2 are SGHRS and YFSETQ. This CDR3 is 15 amino acids long. CDR3 residues: CASTETSGGFDEQFF. In nucleotides, the CDR3 is TGCGCCAGCACCGAGACTAGCGGGGGGTTTGATGAGCAGTTCTTC.

This clonotype has at least ten counts. The chain carries TRBV28 and TRBJ2-3; 8 bases map to TRBD2. With V trimmed by 10 bases and J by 2 bases, 8 bases remained unmatched. CDR3 length equals 14 residues. The germline V gene encodes CDR1 MDHEN and CDR2 SYDVKM. The CDR3 spells CATLRGGLTDTQYF. CDR3 DNA sequence: TGTGCCACCCTCCGGGGGGGGCTCACAGATACGCAGTATTTT.

V and J are TRBV6-1 and TRBJ1-5; D gene uncertain. The CDR3 runs 14 residues. CDR1 is MNHNS and CDR2 is SASEGT in the germline V gene. Trimming took 7 bases from V and 5 from J, leaving 15 bases between them. The CDR3 DNA follows: TGTGCCAGCACGGCGCGGACGGGCGATCAGCCCCAGCATTTT. Protein: CASTARTGDQPQHF.

This clonotype was picked up many times. The V and J genes are TRBV9 and TRBJ2-1; TRBD2 matches 12 bases. The CDR3 contains 15 residues. V gave up 4 bases and J gave up 7 bases; unmatched junction bases: 6. CDR1 and CDR2 (germline): SGDLS, YYNGEE. The CDR3 bases are TGTGCCAGCAGCCTAACTAGCGGGAGGACAAATGAGCAGTTCTTC. This encodes CASSLTSGRTNEQFF.